Listed below are T cell receptor beta chains from one sample, sequenced in a study of control samples from healthy donors and cancer patients. Method: immunoSEQ multiplex PCR; TCRdb's copy keeps in-frame clones and lacks some. Among 20,000 to 25,000 clones, less than 90% were seen once, and the ten largest hold approximately 23%. Sequenced sample: PBMCs. All receptors derive from a man aged 55 to 70 with colorectal cancer. CDR3s include the opening cysteine and the closing phenylalanine or tryptophan. The order of the fields is D gene, clone size, V gene, J gene, CDR3 DNA, CDR3 protein. The D gene is left open where the match is weak. A row's size may be missing; if present it is once, few, many or a size class.

TRBD2	-	TRBV9	TRBJ2-1	TGTGCCAGCAGCGTAGACCCAGCGGGGGGCCGGGGTGAGCAGTTCTTC	CASSVDPAGGRGEQFF
-	few	TRBV30	TRBJ2-3	TGTGCCCGGAGAACTGGGGGGACTAGCACAGATACGCAGTATTTT	CARRTGGTSTDTQYF
-	-	TRBV6-4	TRBJ1-1	TGTGCCAGCAGTGATAGCGTGCTGACTGAAGCTTTCTTT	CASSDSVLTEAFF
-	few	TRBV9	TRBJ2-5	TGTGCCAGCAGCGTAGGGCCGGCGGGGGAGACCCAGTACTTC	CASSVGPAGETQYF
-	-	TRBV21-1	TRBJ2-7	TGTGCCAGCGAAGGGGAGGAGATTTCCTACGAGCAGTACTTC	CASEGEEISYEQYF
TRBD1	few	TRBV11-2	TRBJ2-3	TGTGCCAGCAGCTTACCCGGGACAGGGGGCTGGGAGGGCACAGATACGCAGTATTTT	CASSLPGTGGWEGTDTQYF
-	-	TRBV4-1	TRBJ1-2	TGCGCCAGCAGCCAACTTACGACAGGATACTATGGCTACACCTTC	CASSQLTTGYYGYTF
-	-	TRBV19	TRBJ1-3	TGTGCCAGTAGGATGCAGAGGAGCTCTGGAAACACCATATATTTT	CASRMQRSSGNTIYF
TRBD1	-	TRBV9	TRBJ2-1	TGTGCCAGCAGCGCAGGGGGCTTAGGCTCCTACAATGAGCAGTTCTTC	CASSAGGLGSYNEQFF
-	-	TRBV5-1	TRBJ1-4	TGCGCCAGCAGCTTATTTGGGGGGCAGGGTGAAAAACTGTTTTTT	CASSLFGGQGEKLFF
-	-	TRBV27	TRBJ1-5	TGTGCCAGCAGTTTATTAGCTGTGGGCAGGGGAGGTCAGCCCCAGCATTTT	CASSLLAVGRGGQPQHF
-	-	TRBV6-1	TRBJ1-5	TGTGCCAGCAGTGAAATGAGGGAGCAGCCCCAGCATTTT	CASSEMREQPQHF
-	-	TRBV11-1	TRBJ2-3	TGTGCCAGCGAACGATCCTTCAGGGGAGATACGCAGTATTTT	CASERSFRGDTQYF
-	-	TRBV7-6	TRBJ1-1	TGTGCCAGCAGCTTAGCGTCGTACGGGGGAGCTGAAGCTTTCTTT	CASSLASYGGAEAFF
-	-	TRBV18	TRBJ2-7	TGTGCCAGCTCACCTCTACAGGCCTACGAGCAGTACTTC	CASSPLQAYEQYF
-	-	TRBV6-2/TRBV6-3	TRBJ2-3	TGTGCCAGCAGTTTCAGAGGGACCCCCGTTAGCGGAGATACGCAGTATTTT	CASSFRGTPVSGDTQYF
-	-	TRBV15	TRBJ1-3	TGTGCCACCAGCAGAGATAAATCCGTAAACACCATATATTTT	CATSRDKSVNTIYF
TRBD1	-	TRBV18	TRBJ1-2	TGTGCCAGCTCACCAATCGACAGGGTCGATGGCTACACCTTC	CASSPIDRVDGYTF
-	-	TRBV5-1	TRBJ1-2	TGCGCCAGCAGCTTACAGGGTCTCGGCTATGGCTACACCTTC	CASSLQGLGYGYTF
-	-	TRBV6-2/TRBV6-3	TRBJ2-3	TGTGCCAGCAGTTATGAAGGGACGGATACGCAGTATTTT	CASSYEGTDTQYF
-	-	TRBV10-3	TRBJ2-3	TGTGCCACCCGGGGAGCAGATACGCAGTATTTT	CATRGADTQYF
-	-	TRBV29-1	TRBJ1-4	TGCAGCGTCCATGAGGGGAAACTGTTTTTT	CSVHEGKLFF
TRBD1	-	TRBV11-3	TRBJ1-1	TGTGCCAGCAGCTCCCGGGACAGGGGTATGAACACTGAAGCTTTCTTT	CASSSRDRGMNTEAFF
-	-	TRBV7-9	TRBJ1-1	TGTGCCAGCAGATTGGGGCCTGAAGCTTTCTTT	CASRLGPEAFF
-	-	TRBV6-5	TRBJ1-4	TGTGCCAGCAGTTACTCTGAAACTAATGAAAAACTGTTTTTT	CASSYSETNEKLFF
-	-	TRBV3-1/TRBV3-2	TRBJ1-2	TGTGCCAGCAGCCCCCCGGGGAGGTATGGCTACACCTTC	CASSPPGRYGYTF
-	medium-sized	TRBV19	TRBJ1-1	TGTGCCAGTAGTATTGACAGGAACACTGAAGCTTTCTTT	CASSIDRNTEAFF
-	-	TRBV4-1	TRBJ1-2	TGCGCCAGCAGCCAAGAACAGGGTAACACCTTC	CASSQEQGNTF
-	-	TRBV2	TRBJ1-2	TGTGCCAGCACTGGGGAGTTCGCTAGCTACACCTTC	CASTGEFASYTF
-	-	TRBV19	TRBJ2-7	TGTGCCAGTAGTATAGATGGGCCCGGGACACTATCCTACGAGCAGTACTTC	CASSIDGPGTLSYEQYF
TRBD1	-	TRBV7-2	TRBJ2-5	TGTGCCAGCAGCTTAGCGACAGGGGGCTGGGAGACCCAGTACTTC	CASSLATGGWETQYF
-	-	TRBV15	TRBJ2-7	TGTGCCACCAGCAGAGAGGGTTACTCCTACGAGCAGTACTTC	CATSREGYSYEQYF
-	-	TRBV7-9	TRBJ2-1	TGTGCCAGCAGCTCGATCTCGAGGGGTTACAATGAGCAGTTCTTC	CASSSISRGYNEQFF
TRBD1	few	TRBV29-1	TRBJ2-7	TGCAGCGTTAGACAGGGGGGTGGCGAGCAGTACTTC	CSVRQGGGEQYF
-	-	TRBV6-2/TRBV6-3	TRBJ1-1	TGTGCCAGCAGCCGACACATAACCGACACTGAAGCTTTCTTT	CASSRHITDTEAFF
-	once	TRBV6-1	TRBJ1-5	TGTGCCAGCAGTGAGCAGTCGCGGGGGAACAATCAGCCCCAGCATTTT	CASSEQSRGNNQPQHF
TRBD1	-	TRBV6-5	TRBJ1-2	TGTGCCAGCACGCCGGGACAGGGAGTAGACTATGGCTACACCTTC	CASTPGQGVDYGYTF
TRBD1	-	TRBV10-1	TRBJ1-2	TGCGCCAGCAGTCCGGGACAGAGCTATGGCTACACCTTC	CASSPGQSYGYTF
TRBD1	-	TRBV29-1	TRBJ2-7	TGCAGCGTCGCCGGGACAGGGGGGTCCTACGAGCAGTACTTC	CSVAGTGGSYEQYF
-	-	TRBV6-5	TRBJ1-5	TGTGCCAGCAGCCTCGTGAGTGGGCGCAATCAGCCCCAGCATTTT	CASSLVSGRNQPQHF
TRBD1	-	TRBV24-1	TRBJ1-6	TGTGCCACCAGTTCCGGGACAGGGGTATCACCCCTCCACTTT	CATSSGTGVSPLHF
-	-	TRBV2	TRBJ1-4	TGTGCCAGCAGCCGGGGCGGGGGCATCCTTAGACTGTTTTTT	CASSRGGGILRLFF